The 10 T cell receptor beta chains below were found in one sample sequenced in a study of shared clonotypes between healthy human individuals. The data were produced by immunoSEQ multiplex PCR, yet TCRdb's version contains in-frame clones alone and is incomplete. Here the sample spans about 1.1 million clones, approximately 75% being singletons. Source material: memory CD4+ T cells from PBMCs. Subset: CD45RA-negative fraction. Receptors originate from a man between 18 and 35 years old in good health. Some clones in this sample may be carry-over from other donors' samples.

The chain recombines TRBV5-1 with TRBJ2-1; 9 bases line up with TRBD1. J lost 4 bases, V lost 1 base, and 3 bases had no gene match. The CDR3 length is 15 residues. CDR1 is SGHRS, CDR2 YFSETQ, per germline. The chain's CDR3 is CASSLLQGAYNEQFF. The CDR3 DNA follows: TGCGCCAGCAGCTTGCTACAGGGGGCTTACAATGAGCAGTTCTTC.

The chain has TRBV28 and TRBJ2-7; TRBD1 matches at 10 bases. V gave up 9 bases and J gave up 6 bases; unmatched junction bases: 5. This CDR3 spans 12 amino acids. The germline V gene encodes CDR1 MDHEN and CDR2 SYDVKM. The CDR3 DNA follows: TGTGCCAGTACCGGGACAGGGGTCGAGCAGTACTTC. This encodes CASTGTGVEQYF.

In its sample, this clone was seen once. The chain combines TRBV7-9 with TRBJ2-1; D remains unclear. In germline, CDR1 is SEHNR, CDR2 FQNEAQ (reference sequence). The CDR3 consists of 14 residues. The germline V and J ends were trimmed by 6 bases and 5 bases, with 14 bases remaining between them. DNA for the CDR3: TGTGCCAGCAGGGAACGCGACGGCAACAATGAGCAGTTCTTC. As protein: CASRERDGNNEQFF.

This chain connects TRBV19 to TRBJ2-2; 8 nucleotides line up with TRBD2. V was pared by 3 bases and J by 6 bases, with 12 bases of the junction left unmatched. Germline CDR1 is LNHDA and CDR2 is SQIVND (reference sequence). The CDR3 loop spans 17 amino acids. Here the CDR3 DNA reads TGTGCCAGTAGTATCCCCCCCCTAGCGGGTTATCCCGGGGAGCTGTTTTTT. It yields the protein CASSIPPLAGYPGELFF.

The table lists this clone with a few counts. The chain employs TRBV5-1 and TRBJ2-3; 11 bases match TRBD1. Per the germline V gene, CDR1 is SGHRS and CDR2 is YFSETQ. The CDR3 length is 14 residues. V gave up 8 bases and J gave up 6 bases; unmatched junction bases: 8. DNA of the CDR3: TGCGCCAGTACCGGGACAGGGGGTTCGGATACGCAGTATTTT. Its translation: CASTGTGGSDTQYF.

This chain links TRBV7-2 with TRBJ1-5; no clear D. This CDR3 is 14 amino acids long. V shed 7 bases and J shed 5 bases, with 15 bases lying between them. Germline CDR1 SGHTA, CDR2 FQGNSA. The DNA of the CDR3 is TGTGCCAGCACCCCCCTCGGGGTAGATCAGCCCCAGCATTTT. Its protein product is CASTPLGVDQPQHF. Drawing the rest from reference TRBV7-2 and TRBJ1-5, the complete variable domain is GAGVSQSPSNKVTEKGKDVELRCDPISGHTALYWYRQSLGQGLEFLIYFQGNSAPDKSGLPSDRFSAERTGGSVSTLTIQRTQQEDSAVYLCASTPLGVDQPQHFGDGTRLSIL.

The CDR3 coding sequence is TGTGCCAGTAGTACCTCGGGGCTCTATGGCTACACCTTC. Encoded protein: CASSTSGLYGYTF. The rearrangement joins TRBV19 to TRBJ1-2, with a tentative D call TRBD1 (5 bases). V shed 4 bases and J shed 4 bases, with 10 bases lying between them. The CDR3 length is 13 residues. CDR1 LNHDA and CDR2 SQIVND come from the germline V gene (reference sequence).

There are a few counts of this clone. This rearrangement joins TRBV20-1 to TRBJ1-4; D is uncertain. The CDR3 is 11 residues long. The V gene's germline CDR1 is DFQATT and CDR2 SNEGSKA (reference sequence). V was cut by 3 bases and J by 10 bases, with 9 bases left in between. The CDR3 DNA is TGCAGTGCTAGCGGTCGGAGAAAACTGTTTTTT. It translates to CSASGRRKLFF.

The chain is built from TRBV7-3 and TRBJ2-1; 12 nucleotides align to TRBD2. In germline, CDR1 is SGHTA, CDR2 FQGTGA. The CDR3 spans 15 residues. The V gene end was trimmed by 1 base and the J gene end by 9 bases; junction bases not matched to a gene: 4. The DNA for the CDR3 is TGTGCCAGCAGCTTAATTGGGACTAGCGGGTCTGAGCAGTTCTTC. Its translation: CASSLIGTSGSEQFF.

The chain uses TRBV11-1 and TRBJ2-7; D is ambiguous. V was shortened by 6 bases and J by 6 bases, with 21 bases between the two germline ends. CDR3 length: 15 residues. The germline V gene encodes CDR1 SGHAT and CDR2 FQDESV (reference sequence). The CDR3 nucleotides are TGTGCCAGCAGTTCGTCACGGGCCTCCAGAGGCGAGCAGTACTTC. Its translation is CASSSSRASRGEQYF.